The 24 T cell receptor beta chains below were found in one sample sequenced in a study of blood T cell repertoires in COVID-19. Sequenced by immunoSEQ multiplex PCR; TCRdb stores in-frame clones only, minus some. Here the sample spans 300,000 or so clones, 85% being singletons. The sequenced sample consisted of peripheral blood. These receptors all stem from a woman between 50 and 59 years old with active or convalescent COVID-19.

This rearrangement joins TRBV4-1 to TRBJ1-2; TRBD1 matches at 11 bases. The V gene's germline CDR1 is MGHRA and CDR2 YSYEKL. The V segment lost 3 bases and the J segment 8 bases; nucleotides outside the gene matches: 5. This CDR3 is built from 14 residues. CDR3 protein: CASSQDGTGGGYTF. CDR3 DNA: TGCGCCAGCAGCCAGGACGGGACAGGGGGGGGCTACACCTTC.

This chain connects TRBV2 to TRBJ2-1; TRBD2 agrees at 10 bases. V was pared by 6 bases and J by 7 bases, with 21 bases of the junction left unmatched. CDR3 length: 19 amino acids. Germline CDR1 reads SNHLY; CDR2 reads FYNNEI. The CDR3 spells CASRGYAGWLAGVGNEQFF. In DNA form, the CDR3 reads TGTGCCAGCAGGGGATACGCGGGGTGGCTAGCGGGAGTGGGGAATGAGCAGTTCTTC.

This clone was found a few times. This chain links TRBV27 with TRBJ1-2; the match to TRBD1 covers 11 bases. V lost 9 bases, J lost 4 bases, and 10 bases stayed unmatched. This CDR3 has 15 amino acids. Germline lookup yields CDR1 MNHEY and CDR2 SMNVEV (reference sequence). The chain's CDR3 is CARPGTGGGGYGYTF. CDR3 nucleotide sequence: TGTGCCAGGCCGGGGACAGGGGGTGGCGGCTATGGCTACACCTTC.

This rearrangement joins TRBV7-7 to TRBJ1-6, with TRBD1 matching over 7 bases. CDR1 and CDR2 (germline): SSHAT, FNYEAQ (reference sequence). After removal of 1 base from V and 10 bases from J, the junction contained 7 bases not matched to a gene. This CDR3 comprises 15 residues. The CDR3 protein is CASSLEARGDSPLHF. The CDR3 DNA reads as TGTGCCAGCAGCTTAGAGGCCAGGGGGGACTCACCCCTCCACTTT. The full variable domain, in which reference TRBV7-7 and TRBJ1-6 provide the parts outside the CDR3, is GAGVSQSPRYKVTKRGQDVTLRCDPISSHATLYWYQQALGQGPEFLTYFNYEAQPDKSGLPSDRFSAERPEGSISTLTIQRTEQRDSAMYRCASSLEARGDSPLHFGNGTRLTVT.

Here the CDR3 DNA reads TGTGCCAGCAGCCAAGCCGGGACAGGAAACTTTGCACCCCTCCACTTT. This gives the protein CASSQAGTGNFAPLHF. The V gene is TRBV3-1 (or the pseudogene TRBV3-2), the J gene TRBJ1-6, with 8 bases aligning to TRBD1. Trimming removed 1 base from V and 11 bases from J; junction bases left unmatched: 10. Germline CDR1 is LGHDT and CDR2 is YNNKEL (reference sequence). The CDR3 consists of 16 residues.

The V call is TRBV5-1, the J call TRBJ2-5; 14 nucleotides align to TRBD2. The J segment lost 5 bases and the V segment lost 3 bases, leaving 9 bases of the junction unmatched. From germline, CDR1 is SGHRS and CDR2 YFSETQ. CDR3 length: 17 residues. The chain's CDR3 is CASSSGLAGVLAETQYF. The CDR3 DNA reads TGCGCCAGCAGCTCGGGACTAGCGGGGGTCCTAGCGGAGACCCAGTACTTC.

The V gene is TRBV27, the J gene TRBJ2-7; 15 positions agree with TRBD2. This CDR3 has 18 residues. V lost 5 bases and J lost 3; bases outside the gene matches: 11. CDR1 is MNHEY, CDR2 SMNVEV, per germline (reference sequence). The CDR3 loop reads CASSARTSGRAHGYEQYF. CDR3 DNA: TGTGCCAGCAGTGCTCGGACTAGCGGGAGGGCCCATGGCTACGAGCAGTACTTC.

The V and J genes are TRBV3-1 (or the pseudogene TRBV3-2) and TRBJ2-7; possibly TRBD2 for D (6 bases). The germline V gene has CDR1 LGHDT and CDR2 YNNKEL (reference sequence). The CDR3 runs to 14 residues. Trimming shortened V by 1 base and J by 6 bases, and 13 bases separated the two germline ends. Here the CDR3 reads CASSQGRGGGEQYF. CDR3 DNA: TGTGCCAGCAGCCAAGGTCGGGGAGGCGGCGAGCAGTACTTC.

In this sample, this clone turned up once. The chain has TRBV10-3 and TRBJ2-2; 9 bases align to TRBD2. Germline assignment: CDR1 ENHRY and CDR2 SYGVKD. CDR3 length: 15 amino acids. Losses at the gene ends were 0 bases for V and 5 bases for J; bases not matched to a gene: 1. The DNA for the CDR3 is TGTGCCATCAGTGAGTCCACTAGCGGGACCGGGGAGCTGTTTTTT. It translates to CAISESTSGTGELFF.

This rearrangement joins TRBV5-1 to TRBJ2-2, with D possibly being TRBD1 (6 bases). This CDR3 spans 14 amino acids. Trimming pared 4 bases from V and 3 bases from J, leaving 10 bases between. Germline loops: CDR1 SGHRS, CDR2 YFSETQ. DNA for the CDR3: TGCGCCAGCAGCGAAGGACAGCACACCGGGGAGCTGTTTTTT. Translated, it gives CASSEGQHTGELFF.

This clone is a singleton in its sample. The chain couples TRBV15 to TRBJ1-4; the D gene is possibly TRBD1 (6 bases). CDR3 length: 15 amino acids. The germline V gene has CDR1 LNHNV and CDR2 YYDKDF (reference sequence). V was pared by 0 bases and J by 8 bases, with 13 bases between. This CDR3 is CATSRDRQGHEKLFF. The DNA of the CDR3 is TGTGCCACCAGCAGAGATCGGCAGGGACACGAAAAACTGTTTTTT.

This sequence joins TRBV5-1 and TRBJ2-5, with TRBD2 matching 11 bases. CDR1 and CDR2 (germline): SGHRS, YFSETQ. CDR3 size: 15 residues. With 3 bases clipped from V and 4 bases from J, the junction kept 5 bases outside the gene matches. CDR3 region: CASSYTSGSTETQYF. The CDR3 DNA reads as TGCGCCAGCAGCTATACTAGCGGGAGTACAGAGACCCAGTACTTC.

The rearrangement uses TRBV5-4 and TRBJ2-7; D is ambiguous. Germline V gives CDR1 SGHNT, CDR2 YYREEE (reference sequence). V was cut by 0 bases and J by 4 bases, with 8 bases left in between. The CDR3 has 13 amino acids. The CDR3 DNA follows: TGTGCCAGCAGCTTGGGCTCCCAGTACGAGCAGTACTTC. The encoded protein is CASSLGSQYEQYF.

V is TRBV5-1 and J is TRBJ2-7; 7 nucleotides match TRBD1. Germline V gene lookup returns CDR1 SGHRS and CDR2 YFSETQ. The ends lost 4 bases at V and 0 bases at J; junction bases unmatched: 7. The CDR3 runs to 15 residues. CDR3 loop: CASSITWDSSYEQYF. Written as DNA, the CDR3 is TGCGCCAGCAGCATAACTTGGGACAGCTCCTACGAGCAGTACTTC.

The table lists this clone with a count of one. CDR3 DNA: TGTGCCAGCAGTTCGCAACCGGGGGGAACTGAAGCTTTCTTT. It encodes CASSSQPGGTEAFF. The chain recombines TRBV6-6 with TRBJ1-1; D is possibly TRBD1 (5 bases). The length of the CDR3 is 14 residues. Trimming took 4 bases from V and 5 from J, leaving 14 bases between them. The germline gives CDR1 MNHNY, CDR2 SVGAGI (reference sequence).

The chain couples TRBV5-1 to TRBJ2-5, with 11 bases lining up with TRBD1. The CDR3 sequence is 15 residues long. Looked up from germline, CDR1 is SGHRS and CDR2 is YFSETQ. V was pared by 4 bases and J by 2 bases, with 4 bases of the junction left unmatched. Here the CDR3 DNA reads TGCGCCAGCAGCGTCCGGGACAGGGGGCAAGAGACCCAGTACTTC. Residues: CASSVRDRGQETQYF.

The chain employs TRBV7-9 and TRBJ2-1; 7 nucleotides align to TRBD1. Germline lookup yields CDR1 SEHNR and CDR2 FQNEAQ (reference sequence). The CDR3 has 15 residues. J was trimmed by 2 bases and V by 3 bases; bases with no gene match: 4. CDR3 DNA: TGTGCCAGCAGCTTCAGAGGGGGCCCCTACAATGAGCAGTTCTTC. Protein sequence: CASSFRGGPYNEQFF.

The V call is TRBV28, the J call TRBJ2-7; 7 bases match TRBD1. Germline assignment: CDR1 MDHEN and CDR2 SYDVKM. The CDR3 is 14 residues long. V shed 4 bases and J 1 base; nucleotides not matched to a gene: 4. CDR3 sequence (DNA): TGTGCCAGCAGTTCGGACAGGCTATCCTACGAGCAGTACTTC. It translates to CASSSDRLSYEQYF. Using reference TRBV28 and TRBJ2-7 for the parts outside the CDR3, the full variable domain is DVKVTQSSRYLVKRTGEKVFLECVQDMDHENMFWYRQDPGLGLRLIYFSYDVKMKEKGDIPEGYSVSREKKERFSLILESASTNQTSMYLCASSSDRLSYEQYFGPGTRLTVT.

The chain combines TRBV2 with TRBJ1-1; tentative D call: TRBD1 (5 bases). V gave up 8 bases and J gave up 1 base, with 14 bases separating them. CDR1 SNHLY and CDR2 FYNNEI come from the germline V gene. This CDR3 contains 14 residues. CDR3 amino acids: CASGKGHTNTEAFF. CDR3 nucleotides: TGTGCCAGCGGGAAAGGACATACGAACACTGAAGCTTTCTTT.

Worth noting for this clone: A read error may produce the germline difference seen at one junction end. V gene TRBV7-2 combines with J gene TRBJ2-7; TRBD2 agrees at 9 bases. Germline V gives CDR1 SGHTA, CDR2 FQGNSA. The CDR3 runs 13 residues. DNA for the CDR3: TGTGCCAGCAGCTTAGGGCGGGCTAGCGGGAACTCCTTC. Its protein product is CASSLGRASGNSF.

Here the CDR3 DNA reads TGTGCCAGCAGTTACGGACAGGGAAACACCATATATTTT. This translates into CASSYGQGNTIYF. This chain connects TRBV6-6 to TRBJ1-3; a weak D match, TRBD1 (6 bases). CDR3 size: 13 residues. V was shortened by 2 bases and J by 4 bases, with 6 bases between the two germline ends. Per germline, CDR1 MNHNY and CDR2 SVGAGI (reference sequence).

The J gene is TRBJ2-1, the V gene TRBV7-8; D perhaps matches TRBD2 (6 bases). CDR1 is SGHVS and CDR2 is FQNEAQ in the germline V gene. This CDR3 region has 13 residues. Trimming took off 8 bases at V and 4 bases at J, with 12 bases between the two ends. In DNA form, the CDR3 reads TGTGCCAGCTCGCGGGACCTATACAATGAGCAGTTCTTC. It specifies CASSRDLYNEQFF. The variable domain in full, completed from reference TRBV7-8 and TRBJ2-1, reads GAGVSQSPRYKVAKRGQDVALRCDPISGHVSLFWYQQALGQGPEFLTYFQNEAQLDKSGLPSDRFFAERPEGSVSTLKIQRTQQEDSAVYLCASSRDLYNEQFFGPGTRLTVL.

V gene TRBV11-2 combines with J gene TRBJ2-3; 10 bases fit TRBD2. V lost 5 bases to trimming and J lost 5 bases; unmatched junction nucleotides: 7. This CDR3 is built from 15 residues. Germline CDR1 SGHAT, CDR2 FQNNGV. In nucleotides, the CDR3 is TGTGCCAGCAGCCATGGGACTAGCGTGGGAGATACGCAGTATTTT. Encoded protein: CASSHGTSVGDTQYF.

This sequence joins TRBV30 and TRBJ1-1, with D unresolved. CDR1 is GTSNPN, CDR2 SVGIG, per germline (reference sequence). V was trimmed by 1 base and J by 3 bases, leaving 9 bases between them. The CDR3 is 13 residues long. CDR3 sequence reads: CAWSGNRDTEAFF. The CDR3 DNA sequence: TGTGCCTGGAGTGGGAACCGGGACACTGAAGCTTTCTTT.